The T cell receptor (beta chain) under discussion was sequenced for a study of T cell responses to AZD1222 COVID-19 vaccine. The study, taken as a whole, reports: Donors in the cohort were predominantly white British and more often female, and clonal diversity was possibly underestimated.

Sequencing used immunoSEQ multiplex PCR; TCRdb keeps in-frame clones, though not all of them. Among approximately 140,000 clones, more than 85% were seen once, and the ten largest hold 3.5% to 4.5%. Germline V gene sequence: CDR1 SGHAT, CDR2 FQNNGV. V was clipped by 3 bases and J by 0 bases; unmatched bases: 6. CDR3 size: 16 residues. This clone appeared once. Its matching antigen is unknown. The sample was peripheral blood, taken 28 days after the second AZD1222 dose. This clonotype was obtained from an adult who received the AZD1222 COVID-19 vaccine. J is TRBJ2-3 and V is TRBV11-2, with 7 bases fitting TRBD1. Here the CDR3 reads CASSFTGATSTDTQYF. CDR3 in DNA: TGTGCCAGCAGCTTTACAGGGGCCACTAGCACAGATACGCAGTATTTT.